The 25 T cell receptor beta chains below all came from one sample that was sequenced in a study of beta chain features in type 1 diabetes. Study-wide findings and caveats: For Type 1 diabetes patients, all four CD4+ subsets carried TCRB CDR3s that were moderately but significantly shorter.

Their cognate antigens are unknown. Of the isolated RNA, all was reverse transcribed, and so the sequenced material was expressed TCRB transcripts. Clones were read by immunoSEQ multiplex PCR, and TCRdb kept only the in-frame ones, dropping some. The sample shows 140,000 or so clones, roughly an eighth of them seen only once. Sample: central memory CD4+ T cells from blood. All receptors come from a man younger than 35 with type 1 diabetes.

This clone occurred a few times. This chain uses TRBV2 with TRBJ2-7, with D unclear. Germline V gene data show CDR1 as SNHLY and CDR2 as FYNNEI. This CDR3 contains 11 residues. Trimming took 4 bases from V and 4 from J, leaving 5 bases between them. The CDR3 sequence is CASSGRYEQYF. The CDR3 DNA is TGTGCCAGCAGTGGTCGGTACGAGCAGTACTTC.

This clone was detected many times. The chain recombines TRBV29-1 with TRBJ1-2; D gene uncertain. The CDR3 extends over 12 amino acids. Germline CDR1 reads SQVTM; CDR2 reads ANQGSEA. The germline V and J ends were trimmed by 7 bases and 12 bases, with 21 bases remaining between them. CDR3 protein: CSETKATRFHTF. Written as DNA, the CDR3 is TGCAGCGAAACCAAAGCGACCAGGTTCCACACCTTC.

There are a few counts of this clone. The genes are TRBV11-2 and TRBJ2-3, with a possible D match to TRBD1 (6 bases). Trimming took 6 bases from V and 8 from J, leaving 15 bases between them. The CDR3 totals 13 residues. Germline CDR1 reads SGHAT; CDR2 reads FQNNGV. The CDR3 loop reads CASRQRGTATQYF. The CDR3 DNA is TGTGCCAGCAGGCAAAGGGGGACGGCTACGCAGTATTTT.

CDR3 bases: TGCGCCAGCAGTGACGAACCCGGGACAGGGAGGGCTGGGGCCAACGTCCTGACTTTC. Translating gives CASSDEPGTGRAGANVLTF. The V call is TRBV10-2, the J call TRBJ2-6, with 9 nucleotides matching TRBD1. V lost 3 bases, J lost 2 bases, and 11 bases stayed unmatched. In germline, CDR1 is WSHSY, CDR2 SAAADI. The CDR3 length is 19 residues.

This clone has only a few counts. Within the sample, other DNA sequences also encode this same CDR3. This chain joins TRBV5-6 and TRBJ2-5; no definite D call. Germline V gene data show CDR1 as SGHDT and CDR2 as YYEEEE. Trimming removed 4 bases from V and 2 bases from J, with 3 bases in between. This CDR3 has 11 residues. The CDR3 protein is CASSRQETQYF. In DNA, the CDR3 is TGTGCCAGCAGCAGGCAAGAGACCCAGTACTTC.

V gene TRBV7-2 combines with J gene TRBJ2-7; possible D gene TRBD1, 6 bases. The CDR3 extends over 16 amino acids. The V gene lost 2 bases and the J gene lost 6 bases, with 20 bases spanning the gap. Germline values: CDR1 SGHTA, CDR2 FQGNSA. CDR3 DNA: TGTGCCAGCAGCTTAACGATGAGGGGGATTTCGGTCGAGCAGTACTTC. Encoded protein: CASSLTMRGISVEQYF.

The V gene is TRBV7-9, the J gene TRBJ1-1, with D unresolved. CDR1 and CDR2 (germline): SEHNR, FQNEAQ (reference sequence). The CDR3 length is 13 residues. Trimming cost V 10 bases and J 1 base, with 13 bases left between them. CDR3 loop: CAIPSGGNTEAFF. CDR3 sequence (DNA): TGTGCCATACCGAGCGGAGGGAACACTGAAGCTTTCTTT. Together with reference TRBV7-9 and TRBJ1-1, the CDR3 gives the full variable domain: DTGVSQNPRHKITKRGQNVTFRCDPISEHNRLYWYRQTLGQGPEFLTYFQNEAQLEKSRLLSDRFSAERPKGSFSTLEIQRTEQGDSAMYLCAIPSGGNTEAFFGQGTRLTVV.

This clone was detected a few times. This rearrangement joins TRBV5-6 to TRBJ1-2; the D is unclear. The V gene lost 0 bases and the J gene lost 8 bases, with 5 bases spanning the gap. This CDR3 comprises 11 residues. The germline V gene has CDR1 SGHDT and CDR2 YYEEEE. This CDR3 is CASSLVGGYTF. Here the CDR3 DNA reads TGTGCCAGCAGCTTGGTCGGAGGCTACACCTTC.

The V call is TRBV6-5, the J call TRBJ2-1, with D possibly TRBD1 on 6 matching bases. The germline gives CDR1 MNHEY, CDR2 SVGAGI. Deletions cut 2 bases from V and 6 bases from J, with 8 bases between. The CDR3 totals 13 residues. The CDR3 sequence is CASSYTRGNEQFF. In DNA, the CDR3 is TGTGCCAGCAGTTACACCAGGGGCAATGAGCAGTTCTTC.

The genes are TRBV2 and TRBJ1-1; 8 nucleotides line up with TRBD1. The CDR3 spans 15 residues. Trimming removed 6 bases from V and 0 bases from J; junction bases left unmatched: 6. The germline V gene encodes CDR1 SNHLY and CDR2 FYNNEI. The CDR3 nucleotides read TGTGCCAGCAGGGAACAGGGGGTCTTGAACACTGAAGCTTTCTTT. This codes for CASREQGVLNTEAFF.

About this clone itself: Other DNA sequences within the sample encode an identical CDR3. This chain uses TRBV30 with TRBJ1-5; D is ambiguous. V dropped 1 base and J dropped 1 base, with 8 bases sitting between them. Germline values: CDR1 GTSNPN, CDR2 SVGIG (reference sequence). The CDR3 length is 14 residues. The chain's CDR3 is CAWSGTVSNQPQHF. The CDR3 bases are TGTGCCTGGAGTGGCACAGTAAGCAATCAGCCCCAGCATTTT.

The J gene is TRBJ1-2, the V gene TRBV2; D is ambiguous. The V end lost 4 bases, the J end lost 8 bases, and 8 bases lay between the germline ends. Per the germline V gene, CDR1 is SNHLY and CDR2 is FYNNEI. This CDR3 is 11 amino acids long. CDR3 residues: CASSASGGYTF. Here the CDR3 DNA reads TGTGCCAGCAGTGCCTCGGGCGGCTACACCTTC. Looking up the rest from reference TRBV2 and TRBJ1-2 gives the full variable domain: EPEVTQTPSHQVTQMGQEVILRCVPISNHLYFYWYRQILGQKVEFLVSFYNNEISEKSEIFDDQFSVERPDGSNFTLKIRSTKLEDSAMYFCASSASGGYTFGSGTRLTVV.

Only a few counts were recorded for this clone. The chain combines TRBV5-5 with TRBJ1-1, with D uncertain. V lost 1 base and J 1 base, leaving 11 bases between the germline ends. Germline V gene lookup returns CDR1 SGHKS and CDR2 YYEKEE (reference sequence). The CDR3 loop spans 15 amino acids. The CDR3 spells CASSLSGFSNTEAFF. CDR3 coding DNA: TGTGCCAGCAGCTTGAGCGGGTTCTCGAACACTGAAGCTTTCTTT.

The chain carries TRBV2 and TRBJ1-2; a possible D gene is TRBD1 (6 bases). V was cut by 3 bases and J by 4 bases, with 6 bases left in between. The CDR3 sequence is 12 residues long. In germline, CDR1 is SNHLY, CDR2 FYNNEI. The CDR3 region is CASSEDSYGYTF. The CDR3 DNA sequence: TGTGCCAGCAGTGAGGACAGCTATGGCTACACCTTC.

This clone was seen repeatedly, ten times or more. The V call is TRBV14, the J call TRBJ2-4, with unresolved D. This CDR3 spans 15 amino acids. The germline V gene encodes CDR1 SGHDN and CDR2 FVKESK. The germline V and J ends were trimmed by 2 bases and 0 bases, with 8 bases remaining between them. The CDR3, as DNA: TGTGCCAGCAGCCAATCCCTCCTAGCCAAAAACATTCAGTACTTC. Its translation is CASSQSLLAKNIQYF.

This clone has only a few counts. J is TRBJ2-7 and V is TRBV28, with D tentatively TRBD1 (6 bases). The CDR3 runs to 13 residues. Germline V lookup: CDR1 MDHEN, CDR2 SYDVKM. Trimming stripped 7 bases from V and 2 bases from J, with 12 bases between. The CDR3 bases are TGTGCCAGCACACCCGGACAGACCTACGAGCAGTACTTC. It is translated as CASTPGQTYEQYF.

Concerning this clone: The sample holds other DNA sequences that translate to the same CDR3. This chain links TRBV5-1 with TRBJ2-1, with a weak D call TRBD2 (5 bases). The CDR3 is 15 amino acids. From germline, CDR1 is SGHRS and CDR2 YFSETQ. The V end lost 0 bases, the J end lost 1 base, and 8 bases lay between the germline ends. In DNA form, the CDR3 reads TGCGCCAGCAGCTTGGTTCCGGGGTCCTACAATGAGCAGTTCTTC. It encodes CASSLVPGSYNEQFF.

The sample holds many counts of this clone. V usage is TRBV2 and J usage is TRBJ2-2, with D hard to call. This CDR3 has 13 amino acids. The V gene's germline CDR1 is SNHLY and CDR2 FYNNEI. V was pared by 1 base and J by 6 bases, with 6 bases between. The CDR3 region is CASSEDNSGELFF. CDR3 sequence (DNA): TGTGCCAGCAGTGAAGACAACTCCGGGGAGCTGTTTTTT.

This rearrangement joins TRBV18 to TRBJ1-5; no clear D. The germline V gene encodes CDR1 KGHSH and CDR2 LQKENI. V was clipped by 5 bases and J by 1 base, with 9 bases between them. The CDR3 is made up of 14 amino acids. CDR3 amino acids: CASSIWESNQPQHF. As DNA, the CDR3 is TGTGCCAGCTCAATTTGGGAGAGCAATCAGCCCCAGCATTTT.

The gene calls are TRBV23-1 and TRBJ2-3, with 7 bases that match TRBD1. TRBV23-1 belongs to the ORF category, with a function that is uncertain. There are 16 residues in the CDR3. V lost 2 bases and J lost 5; bases outside the gene matches: 10. CDR3 coding DNA: TGCGCCAGCAGTCAAATACCGGGACAGAGTAGAGATACGCAGTATTTT. This translates into CASSQIPGQSRDTQYF.

The rearrangement joins TRBV5-4 to TRBJ2-1, with D perhaps TRBD1 (6 bases). Trimming took 2 bases from V and 9 from J, leaving 18 bases between them. The CDR3 consists of 15 residues. Germline CDR1 reads SGHNT; CDR2 reads YYREEE (reference sequence). In nucleotides, the CDR3 is TGTGCCAGCAGCTTTAAGTCAGGGGAGAGGAGTGAGCAGTTCTTC. Protein product: CASSFKSGERSEQFF.

The V call is TRBV7-3, the J call TRBJ2-1, with 12 nucleotides matching TRBD1. The germline V gene encodes CDR1 SGHTA and CDR2 FQGTGA. The CDR3 length is 16 residues. The J segment lost 6 bases and the V segment lost 1 base, leaving 4 bases of the junction unmatched. The CDR3 here is CASSLMGQGAPNEQFF. The CDR3 nucleotides read TGTGCCAGCAGCTTAATGGGACAGGGGGCCCCCAATGAGCAGTTCTTC.

The chain uses TRBV27 and TRBJ1-2; TRBD1 might be the D (5 bases). The length of the CDR3 is 13 residues. Germline V CDR1 and CDR2: MNHEY, SMNVEV (reference sequence). Trimming shortened V by 8 bases and J by 5 bases, and 15 bases separated the two germline ends. The DNA for the CDR3 is TGTGCCAGCCAGGGTTTAGCGGGGTATGGCTACACCTTC. Amino acid sequence: CASQGLAGYGYTF.

This clone was detected only a few times. Other DNA sequences of this sample code for an identical CDR3. The V gene is TRBV30, the J gene TRBJ1-2, with unresolved D. The V gene's germline CDR1 is GTSNPN and CDR2 SVGIG (reference sequence). V was clipped by 2 bases and J by 4 bases, with 5 bases between them. The CDR3 sequence is 11 residues long. The CDR3 DNA follows: TGTGCCTGGAGTTTGAGCTATGGCTACACCTTC. Translated, it gives CAWSLSYGYTF.

This clone was detected only a few times. J is TRBJ2-3 and V is TRBV28; 11 positions agree with TRBD2. Germline-derived CDR1 and CDR2 are MDHEN and SYDVKM. J was trimmed by 5 bases and V by 5 bases; bases with no gene match: 3. The CDR3 is 14 amino acids. The CDR3 region has the DNA TGTGCCAGCAGTCGTAGCGGGGGGGAAGATACGCAGTATTTT. Translating it yields CASSRSGGEDTQYF. The variable domain in full, completed from reference TRBV28 and TRBJ2-3, reads DVKVTQSSRYLVKRTGEKVFLECVQDMDHENMFWYRQDPGLGLRLIYFSYDVKMKEKGDIPEGYSVSREKKERFSLILESASTNQTSMYLCASSRSGGEDTQYFGPGTRLTVL.